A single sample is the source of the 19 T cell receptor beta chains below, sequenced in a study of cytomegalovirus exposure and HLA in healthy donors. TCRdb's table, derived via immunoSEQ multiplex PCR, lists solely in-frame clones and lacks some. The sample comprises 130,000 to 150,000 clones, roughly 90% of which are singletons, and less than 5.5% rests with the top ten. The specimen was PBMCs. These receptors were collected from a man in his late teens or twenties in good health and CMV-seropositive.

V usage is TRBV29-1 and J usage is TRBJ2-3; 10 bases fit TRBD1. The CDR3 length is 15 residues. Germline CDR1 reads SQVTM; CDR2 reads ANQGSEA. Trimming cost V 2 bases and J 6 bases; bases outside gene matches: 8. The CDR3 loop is CSVESWDRGPDTQYF. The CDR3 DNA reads TGCAGCGTTGAAAGTTGGGACAGGGGACCCGATACGCAGTATTTT.

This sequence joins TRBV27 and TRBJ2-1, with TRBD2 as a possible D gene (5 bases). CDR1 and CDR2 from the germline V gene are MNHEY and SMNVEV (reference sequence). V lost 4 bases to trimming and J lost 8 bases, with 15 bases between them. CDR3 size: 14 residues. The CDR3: CASSSIGNIHEQFF. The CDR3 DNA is TGTGCCAGCAGTTCGATCGGGAATATACATGAGCAGTTCTTC.

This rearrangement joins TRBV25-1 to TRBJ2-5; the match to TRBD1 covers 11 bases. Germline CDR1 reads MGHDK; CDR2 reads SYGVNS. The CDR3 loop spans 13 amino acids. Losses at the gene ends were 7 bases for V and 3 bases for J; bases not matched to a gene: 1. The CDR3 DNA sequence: TGTGCCAGCACGGGACAGGGGGAAGAGACCCAGTACTTC. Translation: CASTGQGEETQYF. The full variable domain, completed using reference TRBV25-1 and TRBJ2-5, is EADIYQTPRYLVIGTGKKITLECSQTMGHDKMYWYQQDPGMELHLIHYSYGVNSTEKGDLSSESTVSRIRTEHFPLTLESARPSHTSQYLCASTGQGEETQYFGPGTRLLVL.

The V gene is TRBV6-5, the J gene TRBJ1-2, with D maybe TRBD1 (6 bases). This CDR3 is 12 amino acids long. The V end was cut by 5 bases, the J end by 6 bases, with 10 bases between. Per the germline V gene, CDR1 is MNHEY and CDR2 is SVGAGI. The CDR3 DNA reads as TGTGCCAGCAGTGGTCGGACAGATGGCTACACCTTC. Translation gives CASSGRTDGYTF.

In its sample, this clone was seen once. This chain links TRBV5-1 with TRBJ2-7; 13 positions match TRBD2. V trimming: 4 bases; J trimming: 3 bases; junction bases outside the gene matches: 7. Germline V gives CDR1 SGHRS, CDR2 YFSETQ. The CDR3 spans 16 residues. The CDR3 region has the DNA TGCGCCAGCAGCACCGGGACTAGCGGGGATATCTACGAGCAGTACTTC. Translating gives CASSTGTSGDIYEQYF. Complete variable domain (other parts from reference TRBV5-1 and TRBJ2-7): KAGVTQTPRYLIKTRGQQVTLSCSPISGHRSVSWYQQTPGQGLQFLFEYFSETQRNKGNFPGRFSGRQFSNSRSEMNVSTLELGDSALYLCASSTGTSGDIYEQYFGPGTRLTVT.

The CDR3 bases are TGTGCCAGCTCACCGCACCAGGCGGGGACAGGGGGTTGGGACACTGAAGCTTTCTTT. This sequence encodes CASSPHQAGTGGWDTEAFF. The J gene is TRBJ1-1, the V gene TRBV18; 11 nucleotides line up with TRBD1. The CDR3 covers 19 residues. Germline CDR1 reads KGHSH; CDR2 reads LQKENI. V gave up 3 bases and J gave up 3 bases; unmatched junction bases: 15.

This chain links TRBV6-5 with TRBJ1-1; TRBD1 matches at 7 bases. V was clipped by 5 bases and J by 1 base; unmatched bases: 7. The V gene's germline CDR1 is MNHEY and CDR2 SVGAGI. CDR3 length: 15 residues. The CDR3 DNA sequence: TGTGCCAGCAGTCAACCAGGGGGGACGAACACTGAAGCTTTCTTT. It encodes CASSQPGGTNTEAFF.

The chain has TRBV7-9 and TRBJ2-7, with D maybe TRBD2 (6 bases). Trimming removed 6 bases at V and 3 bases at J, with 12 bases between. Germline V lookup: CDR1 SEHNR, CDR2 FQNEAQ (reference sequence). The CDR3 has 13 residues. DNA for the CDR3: TGTGCCAGCAGATCGGGACTCCTCTACGAGCAGTACTTC. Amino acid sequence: CASRSGLLYEQYF.

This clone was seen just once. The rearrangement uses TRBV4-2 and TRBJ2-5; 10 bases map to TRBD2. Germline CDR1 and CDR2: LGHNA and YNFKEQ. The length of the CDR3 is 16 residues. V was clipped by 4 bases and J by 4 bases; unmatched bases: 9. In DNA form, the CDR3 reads TGTGCCAGCAGCCCGGTGGATAGCGGGGGGCGAGAGACCCAGTACTTC. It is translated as CASSPVDSGGRETQYF.

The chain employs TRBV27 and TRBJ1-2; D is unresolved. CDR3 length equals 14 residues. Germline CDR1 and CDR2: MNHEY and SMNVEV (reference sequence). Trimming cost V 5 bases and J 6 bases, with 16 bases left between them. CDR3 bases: TGTGCCAGCAGTCAAACTGCCGCCCGAAATGGCTACACCTTC. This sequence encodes CASSQTAARNGYTF.

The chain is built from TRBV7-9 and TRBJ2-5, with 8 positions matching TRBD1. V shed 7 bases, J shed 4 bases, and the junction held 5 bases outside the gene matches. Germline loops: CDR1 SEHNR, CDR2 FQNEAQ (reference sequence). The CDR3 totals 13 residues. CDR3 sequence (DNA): TGTGCCAGCACCGACAGGGGCCCAGAGACCCAGTACTTC. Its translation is CASTDRGPETQYF. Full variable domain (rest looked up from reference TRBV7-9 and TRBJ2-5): DTGVSQNPRHKITKRGQNVTFRCDPISEHNRLYWYRQTLGQGPEFLTYFQNEAQLEKSRLLSDRFSAERPKGSFSTLEIQRTEQGDSAMYLCASTDRGPETQYFGPGTRLLVL.

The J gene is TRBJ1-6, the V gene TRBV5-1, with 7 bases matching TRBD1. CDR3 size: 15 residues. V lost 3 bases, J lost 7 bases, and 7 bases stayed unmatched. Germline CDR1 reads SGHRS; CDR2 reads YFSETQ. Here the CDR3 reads CASSSQGTENSPLHF. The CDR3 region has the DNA TGCGCCAGCAGCTCTCAAGGGACAGAAAATTCACCCCTCCACTTT.

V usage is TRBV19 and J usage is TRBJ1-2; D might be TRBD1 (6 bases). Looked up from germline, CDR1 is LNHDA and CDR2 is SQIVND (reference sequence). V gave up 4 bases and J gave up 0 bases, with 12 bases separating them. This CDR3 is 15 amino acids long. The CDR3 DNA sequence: TGTGCCAGTAGTACGCCAGGGGAAGCTAACTATGGCTACACCTTC. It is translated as CASSTPGEANYGYTF.

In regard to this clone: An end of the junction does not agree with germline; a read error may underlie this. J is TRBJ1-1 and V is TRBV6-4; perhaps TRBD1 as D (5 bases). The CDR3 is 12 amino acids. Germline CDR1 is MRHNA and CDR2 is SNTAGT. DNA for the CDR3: TGTGCCAGCAGTGGTTCTAATGGGGCCCAGCAGTTT. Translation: CASSGSNGAQQF.

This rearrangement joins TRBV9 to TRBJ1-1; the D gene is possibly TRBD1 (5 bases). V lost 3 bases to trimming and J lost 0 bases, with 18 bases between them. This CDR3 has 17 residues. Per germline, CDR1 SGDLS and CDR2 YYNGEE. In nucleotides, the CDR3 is TGTGCCAGCAGCGCCACGCAAGACAGAACCTTGAACACTGAAGCTTTCTTT. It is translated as CASSATQDRTLNTEAFF.

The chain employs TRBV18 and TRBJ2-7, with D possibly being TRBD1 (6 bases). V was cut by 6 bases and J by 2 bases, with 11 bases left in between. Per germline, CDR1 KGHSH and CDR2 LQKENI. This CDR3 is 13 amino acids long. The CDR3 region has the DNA TGTGCCAGCTCGTTCGGACAGACCTACGAGCAGTACTTC. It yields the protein CASSFGQTYEQYF.

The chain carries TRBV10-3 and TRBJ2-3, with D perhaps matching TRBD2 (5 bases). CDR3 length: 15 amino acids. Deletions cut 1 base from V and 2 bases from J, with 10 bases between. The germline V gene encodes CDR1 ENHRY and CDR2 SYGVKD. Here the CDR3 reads CAISEFEGATDTQYF. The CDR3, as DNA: TGTGCCATCAGTGAGTTCGAGGGAGCCACAGATACGCAGTATTTT.

CDR3 region: CASSWTGNTEAFF. In nucleotides, the CDR3 is TGCGCCAGCAGCTGGACAGGGAACACTGAAGCTTTCTTT. This chain links TRBV10-1 with TRBJ1-1; the match to TRBD1 covers 7 bases. V gave up 6 bases and J gave up 1 base; unmatched junction bases: 2. The CDR3 is 13 amino acids. The germline V gene encodes CDR1 WNHNN and CDR2 SYGVQD (reference sequence).

CDR3 amino acids: CAWSGDRPHTF. The CDR3 DNA is TGTGCCTGGAGTGGGGACAGGCCTCACACCTTC. The V call is TRBV30, the J call TRBJ1-2; 8 nucleotides line up with TRBD1. Trimming took 1 base from V and 12 from J; bases not matched to a gene: 4. The V gene's germline CDR1 is GTSNPN and CDR2 SVGIG (reference sequence). This CDR3 is 11 amino acids long.